This T cell receptor beta chain came from a study of OX40 agonist ivuxolimab in advanced cancers. Study in general: The patients received ivuxolimab by intravenous route every 2 weeks at 0.01 to 10 mg/kg.

Whole-study results and caveats: There were, on average, more expanded clones in CD8+ T cells than in CD4+. The specificity for antigen of the expanded peripheral T cells was not determined. Clonal expansion by week 6 occurred in CD4+ and CD8+ blood T cells (at 0.1 to 3.0 mg/kg).

Remarks on this clone: Its specificity is not known.

With 4 bases removed from V and 2 bases from J, the gap between germline ends came to 7 bases. The length of the CDR3 is 13 residues. Germline V CDR1 and CDR2: SGHTA, FQGNSA. Sequencing was performed with immunoSEQ multiplex PCR; in TCRdb, only in-frame clones are kept and a portion is missing. The sample lists 95,000 to 150,000 clones, 85% to 95% occurring once. This material consisted of CD4+ or CD8+ T cells sorted from blood, taken in a trial of the OX40 agonist ivuxolimab. This clonotype was sampled from an adult with an advanced solid tumor such as melanoma, head and neck, liver or kidney cancer. The genes are TRBV7-2 and TRBJ2-3; D is ambiguous. This chain's CDR3 is CASSSSYTDTQYF. CDR3 DNA: TGTGCCAGCAGCTCGTCGTACACAGATACGCAGTATTTT.